The present entry profiles one TCR beta chain with its context. Per the study methods: Reference gene primer amplification gave estimated nucleated cell counts. Generated by immunoSEQ multiplex PCR, the TCRdb table keeps only in-frame clones and is missing some. The V and J calls and clone size were taken over from that table, and D and trimming were inferred from the DNA. The repertoire holds 40,000 to 60,000 clones, 75% to 90% seen once, with more than 2% in the top ten. The data stem from a study of blood T cell repertoires in COVID-19. As for the study in general: Samples representing acute and convalescent COVID-19 were sourced from the United States, Italy and Spain. The analysed material was cDNA or gDNA that came from T cells, B-cell-depleted T cells, or PBMCs.

V lost 6 bases to trimming and J lost 5 bases, with 11 bases between them. The CDR3 is 13 amino acids. The specimen sequenced was peripheral blood. This TCR derives from a woman of 80 years or more with COVID-19, enrolled during active disease. This chain connects TRBV12-3 or TRBV12-4 to TRBJ2-1; D gene uncertain. The CDR3 loop is CASRIRANNEQFF. The DNA for the CDR3 is TGTGCCAGCAGAATTCGAGCGAACAATGAGCAGTTCTTC.